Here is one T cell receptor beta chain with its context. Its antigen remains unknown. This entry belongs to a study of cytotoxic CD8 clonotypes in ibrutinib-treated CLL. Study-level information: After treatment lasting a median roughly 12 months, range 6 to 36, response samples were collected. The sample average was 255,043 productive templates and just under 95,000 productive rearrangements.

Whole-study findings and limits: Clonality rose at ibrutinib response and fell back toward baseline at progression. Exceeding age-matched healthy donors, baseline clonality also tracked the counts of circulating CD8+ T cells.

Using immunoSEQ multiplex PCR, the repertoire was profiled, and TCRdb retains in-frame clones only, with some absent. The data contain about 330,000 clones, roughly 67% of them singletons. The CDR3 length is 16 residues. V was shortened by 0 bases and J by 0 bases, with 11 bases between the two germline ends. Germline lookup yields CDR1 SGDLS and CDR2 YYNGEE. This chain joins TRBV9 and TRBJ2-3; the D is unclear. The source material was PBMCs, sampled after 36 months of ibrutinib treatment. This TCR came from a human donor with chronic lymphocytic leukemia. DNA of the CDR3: TGTGCCAGCAGCGTAGGTATCAGCTCGAGCACAGATACGCAGTATTTT. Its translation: CASSVGISSSTDTQYF.